A single sample is the source of the 15 T cell receptor beta chains below, sequenced in a study of graft-versus-host responses after intestinal transplantation. TCRdb's copy holds only in-frame clones and misses some; the assay was immunoSEQ multiplex PCR. The sample includes approximately 9,700 clones, 90% to 95% seen only once; the top ten take 16%. This sample comprised bone marrow, obtained around 520 days after intestinal transplantation. All receptors come from a human patient who received an intestinal transplant, so some T cells may come from the graft donor.

The chain employs TRBV5-6 and TRBJ2-3; D might be TRBD2 (6 bases). CDR1 is SGHDT, CDR2 YYEEEE, per germline. V was clipped by 2 bases and J by 1 base, with 14 bases between them. This CDR3 region has 16 residues. The CDR3 sequence: CASSLWRRGGTDTQYF. Written as DNA, the CDR3 is TGTGCCAGCAGCTTATGGCGGCGGGGAGGCACAGATACGCAGTATTTT.

V and J are TRBV2 and TRBJ2-5, with 8 bases aligning to TRBD2. Germline CDR1 is SNHLY and CDR2 is FYNNEI. This CDR3 comprises 13 residues. J gave up 5 bases and V 5 bases, and 4 bases lay outside the gene matches. CDR3 sequence reads: CASSPGLEETQYF. The CDR3 DNA follows: TGTGCCAGCAGTCCGGGACTAGAGGAGACCCAGTACTTC.

The rearrangement uses TRBV27 and TRBJ2-1; D may be TRBD2 (6 bases). Germline CDR1 reads MNHEY; CDR2 reads SMNVEV (reference sequence). Trimming left V 6 bases short and J 5 bases short, with 14 bases between. The CDR3 totals 14 residues. CDR3 in DNA: TGTGCCAGCAGACTAGCTTATATGGACAATGAGCAGTTCTTC. It is translated as CASRLAYMDNEQFF.

The chain carries TRBV9 and TRBJ1-3; 8 bases agree with TRBD1. The ends lost 4 bases at V and 0 bases at J; junction bases unmatched: 9. Germline V CDR1 and CDR2: SGDLS, YYNGEE. This CDR3 has 17 residues. The CDR3, as DNA: TGTGCCAGCAGCAGTAGTAGGGACAGGTCCTCTGGAAACACCATATATTTT. Translating it yields CASSSSRDRSSGNTIYF.

This sequence joins TRBV4-3 and TRBJ2-3; D tentatively fits TRBD1 or TRBD2 (5 bases each). The V and J ends lost 0 bases and 3 bases respectively, with 16 bases between them. The CDR3 consists of 17 residues. Looked up from germline, CDR1 is LGHNA and CDR2 is YSLEER. The CDR3 DNA is TGCGCCAGCAGCCAAGACTCCGACGATGGGGGAACAGATACGCAGTATTTT. Its protein product is CASSQDSDDGGTDTQYF.

This rearrangement joins TRBV28 to TRBJ2-7; weak D call: TRBD1 (6 bases). The CDR3 has 14 amino acids. Germline V gene sequence: CDR1 MDHEN, CDR2 SYDVKM. V gave up 3 bases and J gave up 3 bases, with 12 bases separating them. CDR3 nucleotides: TGTGCCAGCAGTTTTGGACAGTTATACTACGAGCAGTACTTC. Translation: CASSFGQLYYEQYF.

The V and J genes are TRBV7-9 and TRBJ1-1; no clear D. Trimming stripped 5 bases from V and 5 bases from J, with 9 bases between. The CDR3 consists of 12 residues. The germline V gene encodes CDR1 SEHNR and CDR2 FQNEAQ (reference sequence). As DNA, the CDR3 is TGTGCCAGCAGCAGTACGGAAACTGAAGCTTTCTTT. This codes for CASSSTETEAFF.

The chain has TRBV6-5 and TRBJ1-6, with TRBD1 matching 7 bases. Germline V gene sequence: CDR1 MNHEY, CDR2 SVGAGI. J was trimmed by 9 bases and V by 4 bases; bases with no gene match: 9. The CDR3 has 15 amino acids. As DNA, the CDR3 is TGTGCCAGCAGTTCAACAGGGGTGAACGGTTCACCCCTCCACTTT. It specifies CASSSTGVNGSPLHF.

J is TRBJ2-7 and V is TRBV30; TRBD1 is a possible D gene (5 bases). The CDR3 contains 15 residues. With 0 bases removed from V and 2 bases from J, the gap between germline ends came to 14 bases. Germline-derived CDR1 and CDR2 are GTSNPN and SVGIG (reference sequence). The CDR3 loop is CAWSVLQAQTYEQYF. CDR3 bases: TGTGCCTGGAGTGTTCTACAGGCTCAAACCTACGAGCAGTACTTC. The full variable domain, with the rest looked up from reference TRBV30 and TRBJ2-7, is SQTIHQWPATLVQPVGSPLSLECTVEGTSNPNLYWYRQAAGRGLQLLFYSVGIGQISSEVPQNLSASRPQDRQFILSSKKLLLSDSGFYLCAWSVLQAQTYEQYFGPGTRLTVT.

The CDR3 here is CASSFGGDYGYTF. In nucleotides, the CDR3 is TGTGCCAGCAGCTTTGGGGGGGACTATGGCTACACCTTC. The chain uses TRBV7-8 and TRBJ1-2; tentative D call: TRBD1 (5 bases). V lost 3 bases and J lost 3, with 8 bases in between. CDR3 length equals 13 residues. Germline V gene data show CDR1 as SGHVS and CDR2 as FQNEAQ.

The rearrangement joins TRBV6-5 to TRBJ2-1; D unclear. Germline V gene lookup returns CDR1 MNHEY and CDR2 SVGAGI. Between the trimmed V and J ends, which lost 6 bases and 5 bases, there was a span of 8 bases. This CDR3 contains 12 residues. CDR3 loop: CASSSTNNEQFF. Written as DNA, the CDR3 is TGTGCCAGCAGCAGCACAAACAATGAGCAGTTCTTC.

This chain uses TRBV6-6 with TRBJ1-4, with D perhaps matching TRBD1 (6 bases). V lost 0 bases and J 8 bases, leaving 13 bases between the germline ends. CDR1 and CDR2 (germline): MNHNY, SVGAGI (reference sequence). The CDR3 runs to 15 residues. The CDR3 reads CASSYSFRQAEKLFF. CDR3 coding DNA: TGTGCCAGCAGTTACTCGTTCCGACAGGCCGAAAAACTGTTTTTT.

The chain has TRBV10-3 and TRBJ1-1; maybe TRBD1 (5 bases). V gave up 5 bases and J gave up 1 base, with 11 bases separating them. The CDR3 runs to 14 residues. CDR1 and CDR2 (germline): ENHRY, SYGVKD. CDR3 loop: CAISYRGENTEAFF. The CDR3 DNA reads as TGTGCCATCAGTTATCGGGGGGAGAACACTGAAGCTTTCTTT.

The rearrangement uses TRBV7-9 and TRBJ1-3; D gene ambiguous. Germline V gene lookup returns CDR1 SEHNR and CDR2 FQNEAQ (reference sequence). Trimming pared 8 bases from V and 1 base from J, leaving 12 bases between. This CDR3 is built from 14 residues. Here the CDR3 reads CASDTTGSGNTIYF. DNA of the CDR3: TGTGCCAGCGATACGACGGGATCTGGAAACACCATATATTTT.

This clone has a single count. The junction departs from germline at one end; a sequencing error may be responsible. The chain is built from TRBV11-2 and TRBJ1-3; D perhaps matches TRBD1 (5 bases). CDR3 size: 16 residues. Germline CDR1 reads SGHAT; CDR2 reads FQNNGV. The CDR3: CASSLDRGTAGNTIYF. DNA of the CDR3: TGTGCCAGCAGCCTAGACCGGGGGACGGCTGGAAACACCATATATTTT.